The source of this T cell receptor (beta chain) is a study of OX40 agonist ivuxolimab in advanced cancers. On the study more broadly: In this trial design, patients received ivuxolimab intravenously at 0.01 to 10 mg/kg every 2 weeks. Partial response was recorded in three patients: one hepatocellular carcinoma and two cutaneous melanoma cases.

The repertoire was sequenced with immunoSEQ multiplex PCR; TCRdb's copy has only in-frame clones and lacks some. The profile shows 75,000 to 100,000 clones, 90% to 95% of them singletons. V was clipped by 3 bases and J by 4 bases; unmatched bases: 11. This CDR3 is 17 amino acids long. CDR1 and CDR2 from the germline V gene are MNHEY and SMNVEV (reference sequence). V and J are TRBV27 and TRBJ2-3; 9 nucleotides agree with TRBD1. This specimen consisted of CD4+ or CD8+ T cells sorted from blood, obtained in a trial of the OX40 agonist ivuxolimab. This receptor was taken from an adult with an advanced solid tumor such as melanoma, head and neck, liver or kidney cancer. As DNA, the CDR3 is TGTGCCAGCAGTTTCTACCCCCCGGGACAGGGCCCAGATACGCAGTATTTT. Protein sequence: CASSFYPPGQGPDTQYF.